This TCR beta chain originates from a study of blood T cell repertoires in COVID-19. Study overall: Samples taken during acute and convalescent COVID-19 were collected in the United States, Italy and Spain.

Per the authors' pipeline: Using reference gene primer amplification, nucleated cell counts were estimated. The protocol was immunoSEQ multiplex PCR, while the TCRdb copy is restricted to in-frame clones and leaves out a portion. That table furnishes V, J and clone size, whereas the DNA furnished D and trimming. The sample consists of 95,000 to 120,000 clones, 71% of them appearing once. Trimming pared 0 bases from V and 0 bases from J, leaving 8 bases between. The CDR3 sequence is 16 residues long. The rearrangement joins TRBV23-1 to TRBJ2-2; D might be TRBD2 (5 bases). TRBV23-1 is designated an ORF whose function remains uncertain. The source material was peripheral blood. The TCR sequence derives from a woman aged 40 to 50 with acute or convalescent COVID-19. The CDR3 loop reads CASSQSAGSNTGELFF. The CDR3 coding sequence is TGCGCCAGCAGTCAATCGGCGGGTTCGAACACCGGGGAGCTGTTTTTT.